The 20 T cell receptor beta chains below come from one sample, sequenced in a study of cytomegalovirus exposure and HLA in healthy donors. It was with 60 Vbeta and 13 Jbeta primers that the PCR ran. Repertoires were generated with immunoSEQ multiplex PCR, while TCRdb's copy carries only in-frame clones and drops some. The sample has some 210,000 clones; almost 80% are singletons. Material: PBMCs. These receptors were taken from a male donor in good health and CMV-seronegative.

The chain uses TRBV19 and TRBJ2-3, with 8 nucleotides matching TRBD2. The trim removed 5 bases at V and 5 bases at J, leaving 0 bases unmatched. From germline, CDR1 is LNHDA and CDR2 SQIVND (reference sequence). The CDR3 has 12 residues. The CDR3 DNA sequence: TGTGCCAGTAGTCTAGCGGGAGATACGCAGTATTTT. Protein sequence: CASSLAGDTQYF.

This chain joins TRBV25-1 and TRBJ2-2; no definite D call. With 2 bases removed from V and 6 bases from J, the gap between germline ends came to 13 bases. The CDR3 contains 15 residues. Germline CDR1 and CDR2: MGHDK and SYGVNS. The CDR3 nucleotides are TGTGCCAGCAGTGAAACCCTATTAAAGCCCGGGGAGCTGTTTTTT. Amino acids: CASSETLLKPGELFF.

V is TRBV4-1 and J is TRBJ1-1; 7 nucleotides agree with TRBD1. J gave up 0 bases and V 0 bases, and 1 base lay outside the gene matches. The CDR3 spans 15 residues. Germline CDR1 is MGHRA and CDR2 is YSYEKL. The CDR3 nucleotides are TGCGCCAGCAGCCAAGAGGGGACAGTGAACACTGAAGCTTTCTTT. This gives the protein CASSQEGTVNTEAFF.

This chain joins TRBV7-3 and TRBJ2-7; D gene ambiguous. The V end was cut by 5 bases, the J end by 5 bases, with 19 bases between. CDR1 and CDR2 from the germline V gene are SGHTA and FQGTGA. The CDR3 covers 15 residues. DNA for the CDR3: TGTGCCAGCAGCGGTAGCCTGGCTAGTCCCAACGAGCAGTACTTC. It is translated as CASSGSLASPNEQYF.

The CDR3 reads CARGLAGGNEQFF. CDR3 sequence (DNA): TGTGCCAGGGGACTAGCGGGAGGTAATGAGCAGTTCTTC. V gene TRBV2 combines with J gene TRBJ2-1, with TRBD2 matching over 15 bases. The CDR3 runs to 13 residues. CDR1 and CDR2 (germline): SNHLY, FYNNEI. J was trimmed by 7 bases and V by 9 bases; bases with no gene match: 1.

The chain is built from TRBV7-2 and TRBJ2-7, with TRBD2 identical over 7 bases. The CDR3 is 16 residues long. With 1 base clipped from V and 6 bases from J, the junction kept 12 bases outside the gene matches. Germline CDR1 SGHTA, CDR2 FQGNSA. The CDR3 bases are TGTGCCAGCAGCTTAGGGAGCGGGACGCTCGGGGGCGAGCAGTACTTC. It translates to CASSLGSGTLGGEQYF.

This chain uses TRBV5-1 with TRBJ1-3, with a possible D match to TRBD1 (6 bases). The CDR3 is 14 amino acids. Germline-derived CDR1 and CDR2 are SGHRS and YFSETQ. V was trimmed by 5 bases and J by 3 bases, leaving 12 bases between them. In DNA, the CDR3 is TGCGCCAGCAGGGTAGGGGGAGATGGAAACACCATATATTTT. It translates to CASRVGGDGNTIYF. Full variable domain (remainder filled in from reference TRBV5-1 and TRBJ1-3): KAGVTQTPRYLIKTRGQQVTLSCSPISGHRSVSWYQQTPGQGLQFLFEYFSETQRNKGNFPGRFSGRQFSNSRSEMNVSTLELGDSALYLCASRVGGDGNTIYFGEGSWLTVV.

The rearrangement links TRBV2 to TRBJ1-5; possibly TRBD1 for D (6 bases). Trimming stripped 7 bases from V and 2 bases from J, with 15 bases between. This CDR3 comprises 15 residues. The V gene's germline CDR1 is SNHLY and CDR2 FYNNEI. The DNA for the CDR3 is TGTGCCAGCAACCCCGAAAGGACAGGCAATCAGCCCCAGCATTTT. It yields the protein CASNPERTGNQPQHF.

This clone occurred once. The CDR3 DNA sequence: TGCAGCGTTGTAAACGCGGGATCCTTGAACACTGAAGCTTTCTTT. Amino acids: CSVVNAGSLNTEAFF. V and J are TRBV29-1 and TRBJ1-1; D not resolved. Trimming left V 4 bases short and J 0 bases short, with 15 bases between. Germline CDR1 is SQVTM and CDR2 is ANQGSEA. The CDR3 is 15 amino acids.

The CDR3 DNA sequence: TGTGCCAGCAGCTCTACAGGGGGCGAGTATGGCTACACCTTC. Translating gives CASSSTGGEYGYTF. The rearrangement links TRBV5-4 to TRBJ1-2; TRBD1 aligns across 9 bases. Germline lookup yields CDR1 SGHNT and CDR2 YYREEE (reference sequence). The CDR3 spans 14 residues. Trimming at V came to 3 bases and at J to 5 bases, leaving 5 bases not matched to a gene. Using reference TRBV5-4 and TRBJ1-2 for the parts outside the CDR3, the full variable domain is ETGVTQSPTHLIKTRGQQVTLRCSSQSGHNTVSWYQQALGQGPQFIFQYYREEENGRGNFPPRFSGLQFPNYSSELNVNALELDDSALYLCASSSTGGEYGYTFGSGTRLTVV.

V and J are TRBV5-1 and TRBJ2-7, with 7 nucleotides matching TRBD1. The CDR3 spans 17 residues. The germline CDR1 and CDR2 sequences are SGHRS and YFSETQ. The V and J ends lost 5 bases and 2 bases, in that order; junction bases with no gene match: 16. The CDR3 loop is CASRTGTEISGTYEQYF. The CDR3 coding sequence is TGCGCCAGCAGAACCGGGACAGAGATTTCGGGAACCTACGAGCAGTACTTC.

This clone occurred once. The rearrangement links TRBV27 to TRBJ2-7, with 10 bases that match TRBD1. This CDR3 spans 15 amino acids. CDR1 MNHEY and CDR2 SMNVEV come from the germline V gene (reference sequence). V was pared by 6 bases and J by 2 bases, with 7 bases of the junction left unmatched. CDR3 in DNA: TGTGCCAGCAGGAGAACCGGGACAGGGGCCTACGAGCAGTACTTC. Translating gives CASRRTGTGAYEQYF.

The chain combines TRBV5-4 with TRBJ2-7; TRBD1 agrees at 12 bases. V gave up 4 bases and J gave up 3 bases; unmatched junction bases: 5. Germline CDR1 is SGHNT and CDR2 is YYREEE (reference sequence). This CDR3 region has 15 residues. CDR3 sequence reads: CASSIRDRGLYEQYF. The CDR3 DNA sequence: TGTGCCAGCAGCATCCGGGACAGGGGGCTCTACGAGCAGTACTTC.

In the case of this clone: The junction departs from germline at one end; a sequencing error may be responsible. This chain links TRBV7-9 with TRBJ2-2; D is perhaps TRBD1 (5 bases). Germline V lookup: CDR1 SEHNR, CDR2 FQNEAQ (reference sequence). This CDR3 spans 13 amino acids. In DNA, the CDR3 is TGTTCCAGCACCGACAAAAGGGGCGGGGAGCTGTTTTTT. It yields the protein CSSTDKRGGELFF.

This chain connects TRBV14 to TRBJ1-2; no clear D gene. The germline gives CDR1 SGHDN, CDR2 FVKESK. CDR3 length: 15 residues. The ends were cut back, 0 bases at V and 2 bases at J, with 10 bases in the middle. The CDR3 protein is CASSQDVRGNYGYTF. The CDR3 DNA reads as TGTGCCAGCAGCCAAGATGTTCGGGGAAACTATGGCTACACCTTC.

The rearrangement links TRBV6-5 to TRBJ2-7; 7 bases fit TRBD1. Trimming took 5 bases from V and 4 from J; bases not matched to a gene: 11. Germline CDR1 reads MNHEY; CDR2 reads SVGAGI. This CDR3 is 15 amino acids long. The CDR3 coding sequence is TGTGCCAGCAGTGGACAAAACAGGGGCGGTTACGAGCAGTACTTC. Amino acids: CASSGQNRGGYEQYF.

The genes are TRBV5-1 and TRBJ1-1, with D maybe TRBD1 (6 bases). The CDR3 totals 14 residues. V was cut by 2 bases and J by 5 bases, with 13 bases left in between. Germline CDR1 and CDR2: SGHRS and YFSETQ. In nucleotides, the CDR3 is TGCGCCAGCAGCTTACTCAGGGGAGAGACTGAAGCTTTCTTT. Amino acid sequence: CASSLLRGETEAFF. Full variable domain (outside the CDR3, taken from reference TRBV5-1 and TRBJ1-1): KAGVTQTPRYLIKTRGQQVTLSCSPISGHRSVSWYQQTPGQGLQFLFEYFSETQRNKGNFPGRFSGRQFSNSRSEMNVSTLELGDSALYLCASSLLRGETEAFFGQGTRLTVV.

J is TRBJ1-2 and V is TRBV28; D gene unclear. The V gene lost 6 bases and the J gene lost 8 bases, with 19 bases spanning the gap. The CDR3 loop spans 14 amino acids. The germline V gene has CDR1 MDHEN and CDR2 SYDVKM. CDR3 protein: CASSSHSGLFGYTF. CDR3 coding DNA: TGTGCCAGCAGCTCTCACTCCGGGTTATTCGGCTACACCTTC.

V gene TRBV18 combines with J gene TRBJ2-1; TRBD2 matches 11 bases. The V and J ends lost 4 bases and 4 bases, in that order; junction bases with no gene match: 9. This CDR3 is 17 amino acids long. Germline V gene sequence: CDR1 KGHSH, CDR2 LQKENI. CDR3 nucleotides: TGTGCCAGCTCACTTGCAACTAGCGGGAGTGGGTACAATGAGCAGTTCTTC. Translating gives CASSLATSGSGYNEQFF.

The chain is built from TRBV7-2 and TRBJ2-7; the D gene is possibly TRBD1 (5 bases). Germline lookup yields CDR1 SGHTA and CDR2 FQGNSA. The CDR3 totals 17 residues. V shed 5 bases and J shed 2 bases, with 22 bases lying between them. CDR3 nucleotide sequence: TGTGCCAGCAGCACGCTCCACCAGGGAAGGCGGCCCTACGAGCAGTACTTC. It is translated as CASSTLHQGRRPYEQYF.